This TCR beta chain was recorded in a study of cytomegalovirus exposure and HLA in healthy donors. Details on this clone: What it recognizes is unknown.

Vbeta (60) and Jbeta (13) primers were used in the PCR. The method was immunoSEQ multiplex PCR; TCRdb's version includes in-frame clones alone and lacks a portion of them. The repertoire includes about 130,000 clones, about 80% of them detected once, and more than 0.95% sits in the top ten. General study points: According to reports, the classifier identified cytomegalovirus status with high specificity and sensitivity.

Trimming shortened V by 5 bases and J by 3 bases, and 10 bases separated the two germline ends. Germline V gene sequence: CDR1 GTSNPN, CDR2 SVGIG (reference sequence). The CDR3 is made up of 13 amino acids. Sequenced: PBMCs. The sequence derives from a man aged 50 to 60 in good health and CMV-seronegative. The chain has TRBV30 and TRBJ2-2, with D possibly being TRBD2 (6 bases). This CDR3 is CAWGGLHTGELFF. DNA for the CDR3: TGTGCCTGGGGGGGACTTCACACCGGGGAGCTGTTTTTT.